Listed here are 9 T cell receptor beta chains from one sample, sequenced in a study of blood T cell repertoires in COVID-19. The assay was immunoSEQ multiplex PCR, and TCRdb's table has in-frame clones only and misses some. The sample includes roughly 130,000 clones, almost 85% of them seen just once. Sequences were obtained from PBMCs or T cells enriched from blood (not recorded which). The receptors were sampled from a woman between 50 and 59 years old with acute COVID-19.

The chain couples TRBV11-2 to TRBJ2-7, with D perhaps TRBD2 (5 bases). From germline, CDR1 is SGHAT and CDR2 FQNNGV. The length of the CDR3 is 16 residues. V shed 3 bases and J shed 8 bases, with 23 bases lying between them. In nucleotides, the CDR3 is TGTGCCAGCAGCTTCAAATCGGTAGCGCCAGACGGAAAGCAGTACTTC. It translates to CASSFKSVAPDGKQYF.

The gene calls are TRBV18 and TRBJ1-2; no clear D gene. CDR1 is KGHSH, CDR2 LQKENI, per germline. The CDR3 has 13 residues. Trimming shortened V by 3 bases and J by 2 bases, and 7 bases separated the two germline ends. The CDR3 region is CASSPRENYGYTF. DNA of the CDR3: TGTGCCAGCTCACCCCGGGAGAACTATGGCTACACCTTC.

This clone has a single count. This chain links TRBV7-6 with TRBJ2-2; no reliable D call. V dropped 8 bases and J dropped 2 bases, with 15 bases sitting between them. This CDR3 contains 15 residues. CDR1 SGHVS and CDR2 FNYEAQ come from the germline V gene. The CDR3 DNA sequence: TGTGCCAGCGGCACAGCAACCCTAAACACCGGGGAGCTGTTTTTT. Amino acid sequence: CASGTATLNTGELFF. Full variable domain (remainder filled in from reference TRBV7-6 and TRBJ2-2): GAGVSQSPRYKVTKRGQDVALRCDPISGHVSLYWYRQALGQGPEFLTYFNYEAQQDKSGLPNDRFSAERPEGSISTLTIQRTEQRDSAMYRCASGTATLNTGELFFGEGSRLTVL.

This clone turned up a few times. The chain joins TRBV27 to TRBJ1-4; 10 bases agree with TRBD1. J was trimmed by 7 bases and V by 7 bases; bases with no gene match: 6. The V gene's germline CDR1 is MNHEY and CDR2 SMNVEV (reference sequence). This CDR3 is built from 14 residues. This CDR3 is CASTDRGPTEKLFF. As DNA, the CDR3 is TGTGCCAGCACCGACAGGGGGCCCACTGAAAAACTGTTTTTT.

The rearrangement links TRBV9 to TRBJ2-7; TRBD1 is a possible D gene (5 bases). The CDR3 spans 15 residues. Trimming took off 0 bases at V and 1 base at J, with 11 bases between the two ends. Germline V CDR1 and CDR2: SGDLS, YYNGEE. CDR3 coding DNA: TGTGCCAGCAGCGTAGGGGGCCAGGGATCCTACGAGCAGTACTTC. Its translation: CASSVGGQGSYEQYF.

The chain carries TRBV3-1 (or the pseudogene TRBV3-2) and TRBJ1-1; maybe TRBD1 (6 bases). This CDR3 comprises 13 residues. The germline V and J ends were trimmed by 3 bases and 8 bases, with 13 bases remaining between them. Germline assignment: CDR1 LGHDT and CDR2 YNNKEL (reference sequence). The CDR3 is CASSHSDRPEAFF. CDR3 coding DNA: TGTGCCAGCAGCCATAGCGACAGGCCGGAAGCTTTCTTT.

This clone was detected once. The chain combines TRBV30 with TRBJ2-2, with D perhaps matching TRBD2 (6 bases). V was cut by 1 base and J by 6 bases, with 18 bases left in between. Germline CDR1 is GTSNPN and CDR2 is SVGIG (reference sequence). The CDR3 has 16 residues. The CDR3 sequence: CAWSELLAAHAGELFF. The CDR3 DNA sequence: TGTGCCTGGAGTGAATTACTAGCAGCACACGCCGGGGAGCTGTTTTTT.

The J gene is TRBJ1-2, the V gene TRBV30, with D perhaps TRBD1 (6 bases). The CDR3 spans 13 residues. V lost 0 bases to trimming and J lost 7 bases, with 12 bases between them. Germline CDR1 and CDR2: GTSNPN and SVGIG (reference sequence). CDR3 sequence: CAWSVAGAAGYTF. The CDR3 DNA reads TGTGCCTGGAGTGTAGCAGGGGCGGCTGGCTACACCTTC.

This sequence joins TRBV19 and TRBJ2-2; TRBD2 agrees at 15 bases. CDR1 and CDR2 (germline): LNHDA, SQIVND (reference sequence). V shed 4 bases, J shed 5 bases, and the junction held 5 bases outside the gene matches. The CDR3 is 17 residues long. The CDR3 DNA follows: TGTGCCAGTAGTACGGGACTAGCGGGAGGCTTGACCGGGGAGCTGTTTTTT. Its translation: CASSTGLAGGLTGELFF. The full variable domain, in which reference TRBV19 and TRBJ2-2 provide the parts outside the CDR3, is DGGITQSPKYLFRKEGQNVTLSCEQNLNHDAMYWYRQDPGQGLRLIYYSQIVNDFQKGDIAEGYSVSREKKESFPLTVTSAQKNPTAFYLCASSTGLAGGLTGELFFGEGSRLTVL.